This TCR beta chain stems from a study of blood T cell repertoires in COVID-19. Across the study: The samples span acute and convalescent COVID-19 from the United States, Italy and Spain. From T cells, B-cell-depleted T cells, or PBMCs came the material, which was cDNA or gDNA.

There are a few counts of this clone. How the authors handled the data: Estimation of nucleated cell counts relied on the amplification of reference gene primers. The data were produced by immunoSEQ multiplex PCR, yet TCRdb's version contains in-frame clones alone and is incomplete. V, J and clone size are those of that table, while D and trimming were read from the DNA. The sample lists some 350,000 clones, over 70% occurring once. The J segment lost 5 bases and the V segment lost 2 bases, leaving 7 bases of the junction unmatched. The CDR3 consists of 15 residues. Germline values: CDR1 LGHNA, CDR2 YNFKEQ. The Seattle patients joined while their infection was active and were tracked longitudinally afterward.

The rearrangement joins TRBV4-2 to TRBJ2-7; 9 bases agree with TRBD2. Material for sequencing was peripheral blood. The sequence was obtained from a woman aged 45-65 years with COVID-19, enrolled during active disease. The CDR3 coding sequence is TGTGCCAGCAGCCAATGGGATAGCGGGAGTGACGAGCAGTACTTC. The encoded protein is CASSQWDSGSDEQYF.